This T cell receptor beta chain was recorded in a study of T-cell reconstitution after alpha-beta-depleted transplantation in children. In this sample, this clonotype turned up a few times. Preparing the TCRbeta library involved the use of unique molecular identifiers. TCRdb ran MiXCR on the PCR reads and lists one entry per CDR3 protein. The profile shows approximately 400,000 distinct CDR3 sequences, about a tenth of them singletons. This CDR3 has 15 residues. Germline V CDR1 and CDR2: SGHTA, FQGNSA. V shed 2 bases and J shed 4 bases, with 13 bases lying between them. The genes are TRBV7-2 and TRBJ2-3; no reliable D call. Sequencing was performed on PBMCs from the stem cell graft donor, taken from the stem cell graft. The TCR originated in a human donor who donated a stem cell graft to a child with acute myeloid leukemia. This CDR3 reads CASSLMWVEPDTQYF. The CDR3 region has the DNA TGTGCCAGCAGCTTAATGTGGGTAGAACCAGATACGCAGTATTTT.